Listed here are 16 T cell receptor beta chains from one sample, sequenced in a study of shared clonotypes between healthy human individuals. Libraries were prepared by immunoSEQ multiplex PCR; TCRdb keeps only in-frame clonotypes and omits some of them. The sample gives some 1.1 million clones, about 80% of which show up once; 0.85% to 1% is in the top ten. The sample was memory CD4+ T cells from PBMCs. Regarding subset: CD45RA-negative fraction. These receptors were obtained from a man between 18 and 29 years old in good health. Some clones in this sample may be carry-over from other donors' samples.

The V and J genes are TRBV28 and TRBJ2-3, with D possibly being TRBD2 (6 bases). Trimming pared 3 bases from V and 2 bases from J, leaving 21 bases between. The CDR3 contains 18 residues. Germline CDR1 is MDHEN and CDR2 is SYDVKM. The CDR3, as DNA: TGTGCCAGCAGTTTTGGAGGGTTTCGCGGCAGCCACACAGATACGCAGTATTTT. Translated: CASSFGGFRGSHTDTQYF.

On this clone itself: At the DNA level, this CDR3 is encoded by other sequences in the same sample as well. The V gene is TRBV11-3, the J gene TRBJ1-1, with unresolved D. Trimming pared 3 bases from V and 0 bases from J, leaving 8 bases between. Per the germline V gene, CDR1 is SGHNT and CDR2 is YENEEA. This CDR3 region has 14 residues. CDR3 amino acids: CASSFSGMNTEAFF. The CDR3 region has the DNA TGTGCCAGCAGCTTCTCCGGGATGAACACTGAAGCTTTCTTT.

The rearrangement joins TRBV5-1 to TRBJ2-3, with 7 bases aligning to TRBD1. The ends lost 4 bases at V and 2 bases at J; junction bases unmatched: 7. Germline V lookup: CDR1 SGHRS, CDR2 YFSETQ. The CDR3 totals 15 residues. CDR3 in amino acids: CASSLPTGDTDTQYF. CDR3 DNA sequence: TGCGCCAGCAGCCTACCCACAGGGGACACAGATACGCAGTATTTT.

The J gene is TRBJ2-7, the V gene TRBV6-6, with 10 bases lining up with TRBD1. With 4 bases clipped from V and 2 bases from J, the junction kept 5 bases outside the gene matches. The CDR3 totals 15 residues. In germline, CDR1 is MNHNY, CDR2 SVGAGI (reference sequence). This chain's CDR3 is CASSSRDRGTYEQYF. CDR3 nucleotides: TGTGCCAGCAGTTCCCGGGACAGGGGAACCTACGAGCAGTACTTC.

Turning to this clone: It may be a read error: a sequence one base away is much more abundant. This chain connects TRBV9 to TRBJ2-1, with 11 bases matching TRBD2. Losses at the gene ends were 0 bases for V and 6 bases for J; bases not matched to a gene: 2. The CDR3 length is 15 residues. From germline, CDR1 is SGDLS and CDR2 YYNGEE. This chain's CDR3 is CASSVVSGRANEQFF. The CDR3 DNA is TGTGCCAGCAGCGTAGTTAGCGGGAGGGCCAATGAGCAGTTCTTC.

V is TRBV28 and J is TRBJ1-4; a possible D gene is TRBD1 (6 bases). V lost 8 bases, J lost 7 bases, and 14 bases lay in between. CDR1 MDHEN and CDR2 SYDVKM come from the germline V gene. The CDR3 covers 13 residues. The CDR3 region is CASAPPRGEKLFF. DNA of the CDR3: TGTGCCAGCGCCCCTCCCAGGGGTGAAAAACTGTTTTTT.

The chain has TRBV7-3 and TRBJ2-1; D is perhaps TRBD1 (5 bases). Trimming removed 2 bases at V and 6 bases at J, with 8 bases between. Germline CDR1 reads SGHTA; CDR2 reads FQGTGA. The CDR3 sequence is 13 residues long. CDR3 sequence: CASSLGQGNEQFF. CDR3 bases: TGTGCCAGCAGCTTAGGGCAGGGCAATGAGCAGTTCTTC.

Worth noting for this clone: A clone one base away is much larger, so this may be a read error. The genes are TRBV12-5 and TRBJ1-2; 10 nucleotides align to TRBD1. V lost 5 bases to trimming and J lost 5 bases; unmatched junction nucleotides: 11. This CDR3 is built from 16 residues. Looked up from germline, CDR1 is LGHNT and CDR2 is FRNRAP. The CDR3 DNA reads as TGTGCTAGTGGTCGGTCGGGACAGGGGATTTGGTATGGCTACACCTTC. It codes for CASGRSGQGIWYGYTF.

V and J are TRBV5-8 and TRBJ1-4, with D possibly TRBD1 on 6 matching bases. From germline, CDR1 is SGHTS and CDR2 YDEGEE. CDR3 length: 15 residues. Trimming took 4 bases from V and 3 from J, leaving 13 bases between them. This CDR3 is CASSRQGSANEKLFF. CDR3 in DNA: TGTGCCAGCAGCCGGCAGGGGTCCGCTAATGAAAAACTGTTTTTT.

This clone was detected once. This chain links TRBV5-4 with TRBJ2-1, with D possibly TRBD2 on 6 matching bases. The germline CDR1 and CDR2 sequences are SGHNT and YYREEE (reference sequence). The CDR3 loop spans 13 amino acids. The V end lost 1 base, the J end lost 9 bases, and 11 bases lay between the germline ends. In nucleotides, the CDR3 is TGTGCCAGCAGCTTGCCCGGAGGGGTTGAGCAGTTCTTC. Protein: CASSLPGGVEQFF.

The chain joins TRBV6-1 to TRBJ2-7; no firm D call. V gave up 1 base and J gave up 0 bases, with 10 bases separating them. The germline gives CDR1 MNHNS, CDR2 SASEGT. The CDR3 spans 15 residues. The CDR3: CASSEGSPGSYEQYF. The CDR3 DNA reads TGTGCCAGCAGTGAAGGTAGTCCAGGCTCCTACGAGCAGTACTTC.

The count of this clone is one. This chain uses TRBV6-1 with TRBJ1-3, with D perhaps matching TRBD1 (6 bases). The CDR3 is made up of 13 amino acids. Trimming left V 7 bases short and J 8 bases short, with 15 bases between. CDR1 is MNHNS and CDR2 is SASEGT in the germline V gene. DNA of the CDR3: TGTGCCAGCACGGGGGGCGCGTATTACACCATATATTTT. It translates to CASTGGAYYTIYF.

The V call is TRBV28, the J call TRBJ2-2; unclear D gene. Germline assignment: CDR1 MDHEN and CDR2 SYDVKM. This CDR3 contains 15 residues. V lost 5 bases to trimming and J lost 0 bases, with 10 bases between them. The CDR3 DNA reads TGTGCCAGCAGTCCGCCCCAAGCGAACACCGGGGAGCTGTTTTTT. It codes for CASSPPQANTGELFF.

The V and J genes are TRBV4-1 and TRBJ2-7; possible D gene TRBD1, 5 bases. CDR3 length: 16 amino acids. Germline CDR1 reads MGHRA; CDR2 reads YSYEKL. Trimming removed 4 bases from V and 4 bases from J, with 20 bases in between. CDR3 DNA: TGCGCCAGCAGCCCACTTCCCCAGGGAACAAGGTACGAGCAGTACTTC. It yields the protein CASSPLPQGTRYEQYF.

The V and J genes are TRBV29-1 and TRBJ2-7; no clear D gene. Germline V gene lookup returns CDR1 SQVTM and CDR2 ANQGSEA. Between the trimmed V and J ends, which lost 8 bases and 2 bases, there was a span of 16 bases. The CDR3 is 13 amino acids. For the CDR3, the DNA is TGCAGCATTACGGCCGGCGACACCTACGAGCAGTACTTC. It is translated as CSITAGDTYEQYF.

This rearrangement joins TRBV28 to TRBJ1-2, with unresolved D. Germline V gene sequence: CDR1 MDHEN, CDR2 SYDVKM. The length of the CDR3 is 11 residues. Trimming cost V 5 bases and J 5 bases, with 6 bases left between them. The CDR3 DNA reads TGTGCCAGCAGTGGGTTGTATGGCTACACCTTC. Residues: CASSGLYGYTF.